These 11 T cell receptor beta chains were sequenced from one sample in a study of blood T cell repertoires in COVID-19. Libraries were prepared by immunoSEQ multiplex PCR; TCRdb keeps only in-frame clonotypes and omits some of them. Of 85,000 to 100,000 clones detected, roughly 78% appear once; the ten largest clones hold roughly 20%. The sequenced material came from peripheral blood. The receptor set was obtained from a woman over 75 with active or convalescent COVID-19.

The chain carries TRBV28 and TRBJ1-1; possible D gene TRBD1, 6 bases. The CDR3 spans 13 residues. From germline, CDR1 is MDHEN and CDR2 SYDVKM. Between the trimmed V and J ends, which lost 0 bases and 8 bases, there was a span of 10 bases. The CDR3, as DNA: TGTGCCAGCAGTTTATGGTGGGGGCAAGAAGCTTTCTTT. Encoded protein: CASSLWWGQEAFF. The full variable domain, its missing parts supplied by reference TRBV28 and TRBJ1-1, is DVKVTQSSRYLVKRTGEKVFLECVQDMDHENMFWYRQDPGLGLRLIYFSYDVKMKEKGDIPEGYSVSREKKERFSLILESASTNQTSMYLCASSLWWGQEAFFGQGTRLTVV.

The rearrangement links TRBV6-1 to TRBJ2-3; 11 positions match TRBD2. The J segment lost 3 bases and the V segment lost 4 bases, leaving 6 bases of the junction unmatched. The CDR3 is 16 amino acids. From germline, CDR1 is MNHNS and CDR2 SASEGT. The CDR3 loop is CASSGLAGIGTDTQYF. DNA for the CDR3: TGTGCCAGCAGTGGACTAGCGGGAATCGGGACAGATACGCAGTATTTT.

The chain uses TRBV6-6 and TRBJ2-3; D call uncertain. Germline CDR1 and CDR2: MNHNY and SVGAGI (reference sequence). Trimming removed 0 bases from V and 5 bases from J, with 15 bases in between. The CDR3 length is 16 residues. The CDR3 here is CASSYSTPPLRDTQYF. CDR3 DNA: TGTGCCAGCAGTTACTCCACCCCCCCCCTGCGAGATACGCAGTATTTT.

The gene calls are TRBV4-2 and TRBJ2-3; no reliable D call. The CDR3 extends over 12 amino acids. CDR1 is LGHNA, CDR2 YNFKEQ, per germline. Trimming shortened V by 2 bases and J by 8 bases, and 8 bases separated the two germline ends. DNA for the CDR3: TGTGCCAGCAGCCAATCTCTCGGTACGCAGTATTTT. Protein: CASSQSLGTQYF.

The V gene is TRBV5-4, the J gene TRBJ2-7; 8 nucleotides agree with TRBD1. After removal of 3 bases from V and 1 base from J, the junction contained 9 bases not matched to a gene. This CDR3 has 16 residues. CDR1 and CDR2 (germline): SGHNT, YYREEE (reference sequence). Written as DNA, the CDR3 is TGTGCCAGCAGCTATCCCCCGGGGGACAGGTCCTACGAGCAGTACTTC. This encodes CASSYPPGDRSYEQYF.

The chain links TRBV28 to TRBJ1-1, with 8 positions matching TRBD1. The V segment lost 3 bases and the J segment 7 bases; nucleotides outside the gene matches: 10. Per germline, CDR1 MDHEN and CDR2 SYDVKM. The length of the CDR3 is 15 residues. The CDR3 DNA sequence: TGTGCCAGCAGTTTGGGTGTCAGGGGGCGAAATGAAGCTTTCTTT. This encodes CASSLGVRGRNEAFF. Full variable domain (rest looked up from reference TRBV28 and TRBJ1-1): DVKVTQSSRYLVKRTGEKVFLECVQDMDHENMFWYRQDPGLGLRLIYFSYDVKMKEKGDIPEGYSVSREKKERFSLILESASTNQTSMYLCASSLGVRGRNEAFFGQGTRLTVV.

The gene calls are TRBV2 and TRBJ1-6; TRBD1 agrees at 9 bases. V shed 4 bases, J shed 9 bases, and the junction held 4 bases outside the gene matches. The CDR3 has 14 amino acids. Per the germline V gene, CDR1 is SNHLY and CDR2 is FYNNEI. The CDR3 nucleotides are TGTGCCAGCAGTGTAGGGACAGGGATTTCACCCCTCCACTTT. It is translated as CASSVGTGISPLHF.

The chain employs TRBV9 and TRBJ2-5, with D maybe TRBD2 (5 bases). V was cut by 0 bases and J by 1 base, with 13 bases left in between. Germline V CDR1 and CDR2: SGDLS, YYNGEE. The CDR3 runs to 16 residues. The CDR3 nucleotides are TGTGCCAGCAGCGTAGGGATCGCGGGCCGCCAAGAGACCCAGTACTTC. Translated: CASSVGIAGRQETQYF.

The rearrangement links TRBV5-5 to TRBJ1-3; D ambiguous. The ends were cut back, 0 bases at V and 4 bases at J, with 8 bases in the middle. Germline CDR1 reads SGHKS; CDR2 reads YYEKEE (reference sequence). The CDR3 is 14 amino acids. CDR3 coding DNA: TGTGCCAGCAGCTTGGAATTGAGAGGAAACACCATATATTTT. Translation gives CASSLELRGNTIYF.

The chain carries TRBV18 and TRBJ2-7; TRBD2 might be the D (6 bases). The CDR3 runs to 12 residues. The V end lost 2 bases, the J end lost 6 bases, and 8 bases lay between the germline ends. Germline CDR1 KGHSH, CDR2 LQKENI. CDR3 DNA: TGTGCCAGCTCACCATACGGGGGCGAGCAGTACTTC. Encoded protein: CASSPYGGEQYF.

This rearrangement joins TRBV7-9 to TRBJ2-2, with a weak D call TRBD1 (5 bases). Germline CDR1 and CDR2: SEHNR and FQNEAQ (reference sequence). Trimming left V 5 bases short and J 2 bases short, with 9 bases between. The CDR3 totals 14 residues. This chain's CDR3 is CASSPDRNTGELFF. CDR3 nucleotide sequence: TGTGCCAGCAGCCCCGACAGAAACACCGGGGAGCTGTTTTTT. The complete variable domain, with remaining parts taken from reference TRBV7-9 and TRBJ2-2, reads DTGVSQNPRHKITKRGQNVTFRCDPISEHNRLYWYRQTLGQGPEFLTYFQNEAQLEKSRLLSDRFSAERPKGSFSTLEIQRTEQGDSAMYLCASSPDRNTGELFFGEGSRLTVL.